A single sample gave rise to the 20 T cell receptor beta chains below, sequenced in a study of T-cell memory formation after mild COVID-19. TCRdb independently ran MiXCR on the 5' RACE reads; one entry per CDR3 protein. The table lists almost 250,000 distinct CDR3 sequences, 15% of them singletons. Sequenced input: PBMCs or a T cell subset sorted from them (not recorded which). The source of these receptors is an adult woman who had mild COVID-19 (a few samples of this study predate the infection). Cell type and time point are not known.

This clonotype occurred a few times. The chain has TRBV7-8 and TRBJ2-1; no clear D. Trimming removed 5 bases at V and 8 bases at J, with 10 bases between. The CDR3 consists of 12 residues. In germline, CDR1 is SGHVS, CDR2 FQNEAQ. CDR3 sequence (DNA): TGTGCCAGCAGCCAGATTAGGGATGAGCAGTTCTTC. Encoded protein: CASSQIRDEQFF.

A few counts support this clonotype. In nucleotides, the CDR3 is TGTGCCAGCAGGAAGGGACAGGTGAACACTGAAGCTTTCTTT. It translates to CASRKGQVNTEAFF. This chain joins TRBV6-6 and TRBJ1-1, with 8 bases fitting TRBD1. Germline CDR1 and CDR2: MNHNY and SVGAGI (reference sequence). The CDR3 length is 14 residues. Trimming cost V 6 bases and J 0 bases; bases outside gene matches: 3.

This clonotype was observed many times. The chain uses TRBV5-1 and TRBJ2-1, with 7 bases that match TRBD1. This CDR3 has 15 residues. After removal of 4 bases from V and 4 bases from J, the junction contained 8 bases not matched to a gene. Germline V gene data show CDR1 as SGHRS and CDR2 as YFSETQ. CDR3 protein: CASSRTGTEYNEQFF. DNA for the CDR3: TGCGCCAGCAGCAGAACCGGGACAGAATACAATGAGCAGTTCTTC.

This clonotype has more than one count but fewer than ten. The J gene is TRBJ1-2, the V gene TRBV5-1; possible D gene TRBD1, 5 bases. V lost 3 bases to trimming and J lost 5 bases, with 20 bases between them. The CDR3 is 16 residues long. Germline CDR1 SGHRS, CDR2 YFSETQ. CDR3 sequence reads: CASSSPRDPRKYGYTF. The CDR3 coding sequence is TGCGCCAGCAGCTCCCCCCGGGACCCAAGGAAGTATGGCTACACCTTC.

The chain couples TRBV28 to TRBJ2-3; 11 bases fit TRBD2. Germline CDR1 MDHEN, CDR2 SYDVKM. The V segment lost 10 bases and the J segment 7 bases; nucleotides outside the gene matches: 10. The CDR3 sequence is 14 residues long. The CDR3 loop is CATDLAGGVNTQYF. CDR3 bases: TGTGCCACCGACCTAGCGGGAGGTGTGAATACGCAGTATTTT.

The V gene is TRBV3-1, the J gene TRBJ2-7, with no clear D. Germline V gene data show CDR1 as LGHDT and CDR2 as YNNKEL (reference sequence). The CDR3 is made up of 13 amino acids. The germline V and J ends were trimmed by 1 base and 2 bases, with 6 bases remaining between them. The CDR3 coding sequence is TGTGCCAGCAGCCAAGTGGGCACCTACGAGCAGTACTTC. This gives the protein CASSQVGTYEQYF.

There are a few counts of this clonotype. This sequence joins TRBV24-1 and TRBJ1-2, with 9 bases lining up with TRBD1. V trimming: 2 bases; J trimming: 8 bases; junction bases outside the gene matches: 5. The CDR3 extends over 14 amino acids. Germline CDR1 is KGHDR and CDR2 is SFDVKD. The DNA of the CDR3 is TGTGCCACCAGTGATTATTCGGACAGGGGCGGCTACACCTTC. Amino acid sequence: CATSDYSDRGGYTF.

This clonotype was picked up a small number of times. The CDR3 here is CATSDFPRDGYEQYF. For the CDR3, the DNA is TGTGCCACCAGTGATTTCCCCAGGGACGGCTACGAGCAGTACTTC. The rearrangement joins TRBV24-1 to TRBJ2-7; D may correspond to TRBD1 or TRBD2 (5 bases each). Trimming cost V 1 base and J 3 bases, with 12 bases left between them. This CDR3 comprises 15 residues. Germline V gene lookup returns CDR1 KGHDR and CDR2 SFDVKD.

CDR3 sequence (DNA): TGCGCCAGCAGCCTGGTATCGACAGGATACGAGCAGTACTTC. Protein sequence: CASSLVSTGYEQYF. The chain employs TRBV5-1 and TRBJ2-7; possibly TRBD1 for D (6 bases). Trimming stripped 4 bases from V and 4 bases from J, with 15 bases between. The CDR3 sequence is 14 residues long. CDR1 and CDR2 from the germline V gene are SGHRS and YFSETQ.

The chain recombines TRBV7-9 with TRBJ1-2, with TRBD1 matching 7 bases. Germline V gene lookup returns CDR1 SEHNR and CDR2 FQNEAQ (reference sequence). The junction had 5 bases not matched to a gene; V was cut back by 0 bases and J by 4 bases. The CDR3 is 15 amino acids. For the CDR3, the DNA is TGTGCCAGCAGCTTAGCGCAGGGGGTGCCCTATGGCTACACCTTC. Translation: CASSLAQGVPYGYTF.

This chain joins TRBV19 and TRBJ2-2, with 7 bases aligning to TRBD1. CDR3 length: 16 residues. CDR1 and CDR2 (germline): LNHDA, SQIVND (reference sequence). V lost 3 bases and J lost 0; bases outside the gene matches: 4. This chain's CDR3 is CASSMWQGANTGELFF. CDR3 bases: TGTGCCAGTAGTATGTGGCAGGGGGCGAACACCGGGGAGCTGTTTTTT.

This clonotype was found a few times. This rearrangement joins TRBV3-1 to TRBJ2-7; D is unclear. The CDR3 runs 13 residues. Germline CDR1 is LGHDT and CDR2 is YNNKEL (reference sequence). V was cut by 4 bases and J by 5 bases, with 12 bases left in between. CDR3 residues: CASSRLGGDEQYF. The CDR3 DNA reads as TGTGCCAGCAGCCGCTTGGGTGGGGACGAGCAGTACTTC.

V is TRBV15 and J is TRBJ2-1, with TRBD2 as a possible D gene (6 bases). Germline-derived CDR1 and CDR2 are LNHNV and YYDKDF (reference sequence). The germline V and J ends were trimmed by 0 bases and 2 bases, with 14 bases remaining between them. The CDR3 has 17 residues. CDR3 nucleotides: TGTGCCACCAGCAGAGATAGGGGTCTAGCGACCTACAATGAGCAGTTCTTC. This sequence encodes CATSRDRGLATYNEQFF.

Only a few counts were recorded for this clonotype. This sequence joins TRBV18 and TRBJ2-1, with TRBD2 matching over 10 bases. J gave up 3 bases and V 6 bases, and 5 bases lay outside the gene matches. The CDR3 contains 15 residues. Germline values: CDR1 KGHSH, CDR2 LQKENI. For the CDR3, the DNA is TGTGCCAGCTCGGTAGCGGGGGGAGACTACAATGAGCAGTTCTTC. It encodes CASSVAGGDYNEQFF. The full variable domain, completed using reference TRBV18 and TRBJ2-1, is NAGVMQNPRHLVRRRGQEARLRCSPMKGHSHVYWYRQLPEEGLKFMVYLQKENIIDESGMPKERFSAEFPKEGPSILRIQQVVRGDSAAYFCASSVAGGDYNEQFFGPGTRLTVL.

The chain combines TRBV20-1 with TRBJ1-3, with 8 bases fitting TRBD1. The CDR3 covers 14 residues. V gave up 3 bases and J gave up 0 bases; unmatched junction bases: 1. From germline, CDR1 is DFQATT and CDR2 SNEGSKA (reference sequence). The CDR3 here is CSASGTGSGNTIYF. The DNA for the CDR3 is TGCAGTGCTAGCGGGACAGGCTCTGGAAACACCATATATTTT.

This clonotype was seen at least ten times. This chain connects TRBV12-3 or TRBV12-4 to TRBJ2-2, with D perhaps matching TRBD1 or TRBD2 (5 bases each). The CDR3 runs to 15 residues. Trimming pared 2 bases from V and 5 bases from J, leaving 12 bases between. Here the CDR3 reads CASSLWGSGTGELFF. As DNA, the CDR3 is TGTGCCAGCAGTTTATGGGGGAGTGGAACCGGGGAGCTGTTTTTT.

The V gene is TRBV5-1, the J gene TRBJ1-1, with a possible D match to TRBD1 (6 bases). The germline V and J ends were trimmed by 0 bases and 6 bases, with 12 bases remaining between them. There are 14 residues in the CDR3. Per germline, CDR1 SGHRS and CDR2 YFSETQ. As DNA, the CDR3 is TGCGCCAGCAGCTTGGAGGTGCCAGGGGCTGAAGCTTTCTTT. As protein: CASSLEVPGAEAFF. Based on the CDR3 plus reference TRBV5-1 and TRBJ1-1, the full variable domain is KAGVTQTPRYLIKTRGQQVTLSCSPISGHRSVSWYQQTPGQGLQFLFEYFSETQRNKGNFPGRFSGRQFSNSRSEMNVSTLELGDSALYLCASSLEVPGAEAFFGQGTRLTVV.

The gene calls are TRBV12-3 or TRBV12-4 and TRBJ2-2; no clear D. The CDR3 extends over 13 amino acids. V dropped 6 bases and J dropped 1 base, with 6 bases sitting between them. The CDR3 DNA is TGTGCCAGCAGACCCAGGAACACCGGGGAGCTGTTTTTT. It encodes CASRPRNTGELFF.

The genes are TRBV6-2 or TRBV6-3 and TRBJ2-3; 9 positions agree with TRBD1. CDR3 length: 16 residues. J gave up 5 bases and V 2 bases, and 8 bases lay outside the gene matches. CDR1 MNHEY and CDR2 SVGEGT come from the germline V gene. The DNA of the CDR3 is TGTGCCAGCAGTTACGTGGACAGGGGAAGTGGAGATACGCAGTATTTT. It yields the protein CASSYVDRGSGDTQYF.

The genes are TRBV18 and TRBJ1-5, with no clear D. Germline V CDR1 and CDR2: KGHSH, LQKENI. The CDR3 is made up of 15 amino acids. V shed 5 bases and J shed 6 bases, with 17 bases lying between them. The CDR3 protein is CASSSSGIAAQPQHF. CDR3 DNA: TGTGCCAGCTCATCCTCGGGGATTGCGGCTCAGCCCCAGCATTTT.